Shown below are 15 T cell receptor beta chains from a single sample sequenced in a study of OX40 agonist ivuxolimab in advanced cancers. Method: immunoSEQ multiplex PCR; TCRdb's copy keeps in-frame clones and lacks some. The data contain fewer than 75,000 clones, about 87% of them singletons. The material was CD4+ or CD8+ T cells sorted from blood, obtained in a trial of the OX40 agonist ivuxolimab. The receptors were sampled from an adult with an advanced solid tumor such as melanoma, head and neck, liver or kidney cancer.

V gene TRBV29-1 combines with J gene TRBJ2-5, with 10 bases identical to TRBD2. The trim removed 5 bases at V and 5 bases at J, leaving 14 bases unmatched. Germline V gene lookup returns CDR1 SQVTM and CDR2 ANQGSEA. The CDR3 contains 16 residues. CDR3 protein: CSVPIGASGSWETQYF. CDR3 nucleotide sequence: TGCAGCGTTCCCATCGGGGCTAGCGGGAGTTGGGAGACCCAGTACTTC.

Regarding this clone: The conserved final phenylalanine or tryptophan is absent from the CDR3, which likely points to a read error. V usage is TRBV6-5 and J usage is TRBJ1-3, with 7 bases fitting TRBD1. V gave up 5 bases and J gave up 2 bases; unmatched junction bases: 0. The CDR3 contains 13 residues. Germline V lookup: CDR1 MNHEY, CDR2 SVGAGI. The CDR3 loop is CASSQGAGNTIYL. CDR3 sequence (DNA): TGTGCCAGCAGTCAGGGGGCTGGAAACACCATATATCTT.

The chain joins TRBV28 to TRBJ1-1, with unresolved D. Looked up from germline, CDR1 is MDHEN and CDR2 is SYDVKM. The CDR3 spans 14 residues. Trimming stripped 7 bases from V and 1 base from J, with 13 bases between. The CDR3 protein is CASMSFWGNTEAFF. The CDR3, as DNA: TGTGCCAGCATGAGTTTCTGGGGGAACACTGAAGCTTTCTTT. Using reference TRBV28 and TRBJ1-1 for the parts outside the CDR3, the full variable domain is DVKVTQSSRYLVKRTGEKVFLECVQDMDHENMFWYRQDPGLGLRLIYFSYDVKMKEKGDIPEGYSVSREKKERFSLILESASTNQTSMYLCASMSFWGNTEAFFGQGTRLTVV.

The chain carries TRBV18 and TRBJ1-5; tentative D call: TRBD1 (5 bases). Germline lookup yields CDR1 KGHSH and CDR2 LQKENI. Trimming left V 1 base short and J 6 bases short, with 10 bases between. CDR3 length: 14 amino acids. CDR3 nucleotide sequence: TGTGCCAGCTCACCACAAGGGGTAGGTCAGCCCCAGCATTTT. Translated, it gives CASSPQGVGQPQHF.

The chain uses TRBV7-9 and TRBJ2-7; D remains ambiguous. The CDR3 spans 11 residues. Germline V gene lookup returns CDR1 SEHNR and CDR2 FQNEAQ (reference sequence). With 1 base removed from V and 7 bases from J, the gap between germline ends came to 5 bases. CDR3 nucleotide sequence: TGTGCCAGCAGCTTAGTGGGAGAGCAGTACTTC. This encodes CASSLVGEQYF.

CDR3 sequence: CASSPPSISDTQYF. The CDR3 DNA sequence: TGTGCCAGCTCACCACCTTCAATCTCAGATACGCAGTATTTT. The chain joins TRBV18 to TRBJ2-3, with D unclear. Germline V lookup: CDR1 KGHSH, CDR2 LQKENI. This CDR3 region has 14 residues. Trimming cost V 0 bases and J 4 bases, with 8 bases left between them.

The DNA for the CDR3 is TGTGCCAGCAGCCCGACTAGCGGGAGCGCAGATACGCAGTATTTT. The encoded protein is CASSPTSGSADTQYF. The V gene is TRBV7-9, the J gene TRBJ2-3; 12 positions agree with TRBD2. In germline, CDR1 is SEHNR, CDR2 FQNEAQ (reference sequence). J was trimmed by 4 bases and V by 5 bases; bases with no gene match: 4. This CDR3 region has 15 residues.

This chain joins TRBV11-2 and TRBJ2-2, with D unclear. The CDR3 is 14 amino acids. Trimming pared 3 bases from V and 0 bases from J, leaving 5 bases between. Per the germline V gene, CDR1 is SGHAT and CDR2 is FQNNGV. The CDR3: CASSFAANTGELFF. In DNA, the CDR3 is TGTGCCAGCAGCTTTGCCGCGAACACCGGGGAGCTGTTTTTT.

The chain recombines TRBV9 with TRBJ1-2; 8 nucleotides align to TRBD1. V dropped 3 bases and J dropped 2; count of bases not matched to a gene: 6. This CDR3 has 15 residues. Germline values: CDR1 SGDLS, CDR2 YYNGEE. CDR3 region: CASSARQGSNYGYTF. CDR3 DNA: TGTGCCAGCAGCGCCCGACAGGGGTCAAACTATGGCTACACCTTC.

The chain links TRBV5-8 to TRBJ1-2; D not certain. The CDR3 contains 14 residues. CDR1 and CDR2 from the germline V gene are SGHTS and YDEGEE. Trimming left V 0 bases short and J 2 bases short, with 8 bases between. For the CDR3, the DNA is TGTGCCAGCAGCTTGGTGGCAGTCAACTATGGCTACACCTTC. Protein product: CASSLVAVNYGYTF. The full variable domain, completed using reference TRBV5-8 and TRBJ1-2, is EAGVTQSPTHLIKTRGQQATLRCSPISGHTSVYWYQQALGLGLQFLLWYDEGEERNRGNFPPRFSGRQFPNYSSELNVNALELEDSALYLCASSLVAVNYGYTFGSGTRLTVV.

This clone was observed at least ten times. The chain carries TRBV30 and TRBJ2-2; D gene ambiguous. Germline-derived CDR1 and CDR2 are GTSNPN and SVGIG (reference sequence). CDR3 length: 12 residues. Trimming cost V 0 bases and J 10 bases, with 9 bases left between them. CDR3 region: CAWSVQVEELFF. The CDR3, as DNA: TGTGCCTGGAGTGTACAAGTGGAGGAGCTGTTTTTT. The whole variable domain, remainder taken from reference TRBV30 and TRBJ2-2, is SQTIHQWPATLVQPVGSPLSLECTVEGTSNPNLYWYRQAAGRGLQLLFYSVGIGQISSEVPQNLSASRPQDRQFILSSKKLLLSDSGFYLCAWSVQVEELFFGEGSRLTVL.

The CDR3 reads CASSLVILAVSYNEQFF. The CDR3 DNA follows: TGTGCCAGCAGCTTGGTAATCCTAGCGGTATCCTACAATGAGCAGTTCTTC. V usage is TRBV5-8 and J usage is TRBJ2-1, with 7 nucleotides matching TRBD2. With 0 bases clipped from V and 1 base from J, the junction kept 7 bases outside the gene matches. Germline CDR1 is SGHTS and CDR2 is YDEGEE. This CDR3 has 17 residues.

This clone was recorded once. The chain joins TRBV5-1 to TRBJ2-7; 12 bases are shared with TRBD1. The V gene end was trimmed by 4 bases and the J gene end by 6 bases; junction bases not matched to a gene: 8. The CDR3 totals 15 residues. Germline values: CDR1 SGHRS, CDR2 YFSETQ. The CDR3 nucleotides read TGCGCCAGCAGCCCGCTCGGGACAGGGGGCGGCGAGCAGTACTTC. It specifies CASSPLGTGGGEQYF.

This chain uses TRBV6-5 with TRBJ1-2; TRBD1 matches at 8 bases. Germline assignment: CDR1 MNHEY and CDR2 SVGAGI. The CDR3 loop spans 14 amino acids. With 7 bases clipped from V and 1 base from J, the junction kept 5 bases outside the gene matches. For the CDR3, the DNA is TGTGCCAGCAATCCGACAGGGGATAACTATGGCTACACCTTC. Its protein is CASNPTGDNYGYTF.

There are a few counts of this clone. The identical CDR3 is also encoded by other nucleotide sequences in the sample. V and J are TRBV19 and TRBJ1-5; 7 bases line up with TRBD1. Looked up from germline, CDR1 is LNHDA and CDR2 is SQIVND (reference sequence). The CDR3 length is 14 residues. Trimming at V came to 5 bases and at J to 4 bases, leaving 5 bases not matched to a gene. The DNA for the CDR3 is TGTGCCAGTAGTCAGGGACAGCTGAATCAGCCCCAGCATTTT. Protein product: CASSQGQLNQPQHF. The full variable domain, in which reference TRBV19 and TRBJ1-5 provide the parts outside the CDR3, is DGGITQSPKYLFRKEGQNVTLSCEQNLNHDAMYWYRQDPGQGLRLIYYSQIVNDFQKGDIAEGYSVSREKKESFPLTVTSAQKNPTAFYLCASSQGQLNQPQHFGDGTRLSIL.